This T cell receptor beta chain appears in the sequencing data of a study of shared clonotypes between healthy human individuals. Turning to this clone: The antigen remains unidentified.

Notes on the study in general: Clonotypes shared by all four sorted-subset donors had higher generation probabilities than non-shared clonotypes. Between a few donors, naive CD4 clonotypes were shared at a level of approximately 5%. The study sampled only blood, and tissue repertoires likely differ.

Data came from immunoSEQ multiplex PCR; TCRdb stores just in-frame clones and leaves some out. The sample includes about 2.4 million clones, around nine tenths seen only once; the top ten take roughly 0.15%. The CDR3 runs to 17 residues. CDR1 and CDR2 from the germline V gene are LGHNT and FRNRAP. V gave up 1 base and J gave up 4 bases; unmatched junction bases: 9. Adults of Caucasian background living in Nashville, Tennessee made up all donors. Sequenced input: naive CD4+ T cells sorted from blood. Subset: CD45RA+ positively selected. This sequence originates from a man younger than 35 in good health. The V call is TRBV12-5, the J call TRBJ1-3; TRBD1 matches at 8 bases. CDR3 loop: CASGLAAKTGEGNTIYF. CDR3 DNA sequence: TGTGCTAGTGGTTTGGCCGCGAAGACAGGGGAAGGAAACACCATATATTTT.